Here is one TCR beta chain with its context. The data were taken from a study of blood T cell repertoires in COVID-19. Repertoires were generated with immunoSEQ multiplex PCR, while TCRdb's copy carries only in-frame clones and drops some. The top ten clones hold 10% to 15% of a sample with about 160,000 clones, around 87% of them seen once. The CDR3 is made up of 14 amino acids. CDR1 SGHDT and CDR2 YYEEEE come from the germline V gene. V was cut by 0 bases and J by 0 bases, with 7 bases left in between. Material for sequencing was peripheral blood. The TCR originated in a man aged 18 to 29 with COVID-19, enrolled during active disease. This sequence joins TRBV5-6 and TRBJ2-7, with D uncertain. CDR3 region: CASSLVLASYEQYF. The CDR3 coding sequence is TGTGCCAGCAGCTTGGTACTCGCCTCCTACGAGCAGTACTTC. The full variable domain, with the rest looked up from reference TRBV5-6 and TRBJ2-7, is DAGVTQSPTHLIKTRGQQVTLRCSPKSGHDTVSWYQQALGQGPQFIFQYYEEEERQRGNFPDRFSGHQFPNYSSELNVNALLLGDSALYLCASSLVLASYEQYFGPGTRLTVT.